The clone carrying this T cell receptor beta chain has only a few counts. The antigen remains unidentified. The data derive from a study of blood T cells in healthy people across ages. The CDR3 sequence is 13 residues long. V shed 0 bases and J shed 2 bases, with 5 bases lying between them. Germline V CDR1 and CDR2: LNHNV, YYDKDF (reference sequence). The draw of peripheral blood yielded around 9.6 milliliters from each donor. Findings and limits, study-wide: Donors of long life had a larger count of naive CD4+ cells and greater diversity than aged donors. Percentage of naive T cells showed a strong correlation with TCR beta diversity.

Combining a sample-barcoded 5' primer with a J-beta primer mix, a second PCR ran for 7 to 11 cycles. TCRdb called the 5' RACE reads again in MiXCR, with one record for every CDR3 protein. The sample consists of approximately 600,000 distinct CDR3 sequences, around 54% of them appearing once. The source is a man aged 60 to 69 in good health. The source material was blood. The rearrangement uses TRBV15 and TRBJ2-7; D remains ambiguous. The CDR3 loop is CATSRDRPYEQYF. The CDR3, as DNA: TGTGCCACCAGCAGAGATCGCCCCTACGAGCAGTACTTC.